These 30 T cell receptor beta chains were all obtained from the same sample, sequenced in a study of T cell repertoires in cytomegalovirus infection. MiXCR, run by TCRdb on the reads, gives a single entry per CDR3 protein. The sample includes about 680,000 distinct CDR3 sequences, 20% to 30% of them seen just once. Sequenced sample: CD8+ T cells from PBMCs. The source is a human donor in good health (CMV status not recorded). Some clones in this sample may be carry-over from other donors' samples.

CDR3 region: CSAGPSLRGNQPQHF. CDR3 DNA: TGCAGTGCCGGGCCCAGCCTTAGGGGCAATCAGCCCCAGCATTTT. This chain uses TRBV20-1 with TRBJ1-5; D is uncertain. V lost 6 bases to trimming and J lost 2 bases, with 17 bases between them. There are 15 residues in the CDR3. Germline V lookup: CDR1 DFQATT, CDR2 SNEGSKA (reference sequence).

V and J are TRBV6-5 and TRBJ2-7, with 8 nucleotides matching TRBD2. The germline CDR1 and CDR2 sequences are MNHEY and SVGAGI. The CDR3 is 12 amino acids. V dropped 2 bases and J dropped 7; count of bases not matched to a gene: 1. This CDR3 is CASSYGGGEQYF. The CDR3 nucleotides are TGTGCCAGCAGTTACGGCGGGGGGGAGCAGTACTTC.

The gene calls are TRBV4-1 and TRBJ2-2, with a possible D match to TRBD2 (5 bases). This CDR3 spans 16 amino acids. Trimming removed 0 bases at V and 4 bases at J, with 12 bases between. Germline values: CDR1 MGHRA, CDR2 YSYEKL. CDR3 DNA sequence: TGCGCCAGCAGCCAAGAACTAGACGTCAGCACCGGGGAGCTGTTTTTT. It specifies CASSQELDVSTGELFF.

The genes are TRBV15 and TRBJ2-1; D is undetermined. The CDR3 is made up of 15 amino acids. From germline, CDR1 is LNHNV and CDR2 YYDKDF (reference sequence). The ends were cut back, 0 bases at V and 5 bases at J, with 11 bases in the middle. CDR3 sequence: CATSREARLDNEQFF. The CDR3 coding sequence is TGTGCCACCAGCAGAGAAGCCAGGCTGGACAATGAGCAGTTCTTC. The full variable domain, rest sourced from reference TRBV15 and TRBJ2-1, is DAMVIQNPRYQVTQFGKPVTLSCSQTLNHNVMYWYQQKSSQAPKLLFHYYDKDFNNEADTPDNFQSRRPNTSFCFLDIRSPGLGDTAMYLCATSREARLDNEQFFGPGTRLTVL.

This clonotype was found many times. The chain joins TRBV7-8 to TRBJ2-2; D may be TRBD1 or TRBD2 (5 bases each). CDR3 length: 13 amino acids. Germline V gene sequence: CDR1 SGHVS, CDR2 FQNEAQ. The V end was cut by 2 bases, the J end by 6 bases, with 7 bases between. CDR3 DNA: TGTGCCAGCAGCTTAATGGGGGCCGGGGAGCTGTTTTTT. Translating it yields CASSLMGAGELFF.

This clonotype was picked up a small number of times. The V and J genes are TRBV12-3 or TRBV12-4 and TRBJ1-1; no reliable D call. V was trimmed by 8 bases and J by 0 bases, leaving 13 bases between them. The CDR3 is 14 residues long. The chain's CDR3 is CASRSIKVNTEAFF. The CDR3 DNA sequence: TGTGCCAGCCGATCAATCAAGGTGAACACTGAAGCTTTCTTT.

The V call is TRBV7-9, the J call TRBJ1-2; TRBD1 might be the D (5 bases). Germline V gene sequence: CDR1 SEHNR, CDR2 FQNEAQ (reference sequence). V was clipped by 1 base and J by 3 bases, with 15 bases between them. The CDR3 is made up of 16 amino acids. In DNA, the CDR3 is TGTGCCAGCAGCTTAGTGAGAGGGACCGCCTACTATGGCTACACCTTC. Translating gives CASSLVRGTAYYGYTF.

This clonotype was counted only a few times. The chain has TRBV28 and TRBJ1-2; D gene uncertain. In germline, CDR1 is MDHEN, CDR2 SYDVKM. This CDR3 spans 14 amino acids. V was clipped by 7 bases and J by 2 bases, with 14 bases between them. The CDR3 nucleotides are TGTGCCAGCATCTTATCCCGCGGGAACTATGGCTACACCTTC. Translating gives CASILSRGNYGYTF.

The rearrangement links TRBV29-1 to TRBJ2-1; 8 bases agree with TRBD1. The CDR3 loop spans 12 amino acids. The V segment lost 7 bases and the J segment 8 bases; nucleotides outside the gene matches: 7. The germline gives CDR1 SQVTM, CDR2 ANQGSEA. In DNA form, the CDR3 reads TGCAGCGCCGAGACAGGGGTTGATGAGCAGTTCTTC. Protein: CSAETGVDEQFF.

This clonotype was picked up many times. V gene TRBV7-9 combines with J gene TRBJ1-2; 11 bases are shared with TRBD1. CDR1 and CDR2 (germline): SEHNR, FQNEAQ (reference sequence). The CDR3 consists of 15 residues. The ends lost 5 bases at V and 6 bases at J; junction bases unmatched: 8. Here the CDR3 DNA reads TGTGCCAGCAGCCCCGGACAGGGGGCGATAGATGGCTACACCTTC. This encodes CASSPGQGAIDGYTF.

The chain carries TRBV4-3 and TRBJ2-3; maybe TRBD2 (5 bases). The germline gives CDR1 LGHNA, CDR2 YSLEER. CDR3 size: 14 residues. Trimming pared 0 bases from V and 10 bases from J, leaving 14 bases between. In DNA form, the CDR3 reads TGCGCCAGCAGCCAAGATAGGATGGGGAGTCCGCAGTATTTT. Translating it yields CASSQDRMGSPQYF.

This clonotype was seen only a few times. The chain has TRBV19 and TRBJ2-1; the D gene is possibly TRBD1 (6 bases). The V end was cut by 1 base, the J end by 4 bases, with 14 bases between. Germline lookup yields CDR1 LNHDA and CDR2 SQIVND (reference sequence). There are 16 residues in the CDR3. Here the CDR3 DNA reads TGTGCCAGTAGTATAGGACGGTGGGGGCCGTACAATGAGCAGTTCTTC. It encodes CASSIGRWGPYNEQFF.

This clonotype was recorded a few times. V and J are TRBV10-3 and TRBJ2-2; D is unresolved. The CDR3 runs to 12 residues. CDR1 is ENHRY, CDR2 SYGVKD, per germline. Trimming took off 9 bases at V and 4 bases at J, with 9 bases between the two ends. CDR3 bases: TGTGCCATACGGACGCGCACCGGGGAGCTGTTTTTT. Translated: CAIRTRTGELFF.

This clonotype has at least ten counts. The rearrangement links TRBV7-8 to TRBJ2-1; 9 positions agree with TRBD1. The V segment lost 6 bases and the J segment 4 bases; nucleotides outside the gene matches: 13. The germline V gene encodes CDR1 SGHVS and CDR2 FQNEAQ. The CDR3 runs to 17 residues. CDR3 residues: CASSDRGGQGFYNEQFF. The CDR3 DNA is TGTGCCAGCAGTGATAGAGGGGGACAGGGTTTTTACAATGAGCAGTTCTTC.

The chain uses TRBV28 and TRBJ1-4, with 7 bases identical to TRBD1. The germline V gene encodes CDR1 MDHEN and CDR2 SYDVKM. The CDR3 consists of 16 residues. Trimming took 4 bases from V and 6 from J; bases not matched to a gene: 11. The CDR3: CASSSSLQGGYEKLFF. In DNA, the CDR3 is TGTGCCAGCAGTTCTTCCCTTCAGGGGGGGTATGAAAAACTGTTTTTT.

The chain couples TRBV29-1 to TRBJ1-1, with a possible D match to TRBD1 (5 bases). The CDR3 sequence is 13 residues long. Germline loops: CDR1 SQVTM, CDR2 ANQGSEA. The V gene lost 1 base and the J gene lost 6 bases, with 12 bases spanning the gap. This CDR3 reads CSVEVGGAPEAFF. CDR3 DNA sequence: TGCAGCGTTGAAGTTGGCGGGGCGCCTGAAGCTTTCTTT. The whole variable domain, remainder taken from reference TRBV29-1 and TRBJ1-1, is SAVISQKPSRDICQRGTSLTIQCQVDSQVTMMFWYRQQPGQSLTLIATANQGSEATYESGFVIDKFPISRPNLTFSTLTVSNMSPEDSSIYLCSVEVGGAPEAFFGQGTRLTVV.

The rearrangement links TRBV6-1 to TRBJ1-1; no definite D call. Germline values: CDR1 MNHNS, CDR2 SASEGT. The CDR3 extends over 14 amino acids. Trimming pared 5 bases from V and 1 base from J, leaving 11 bases between. The CDR3 nucleotides read TGTGCCAGCAGTTACCCGCGAGAGAACACTGAAGCTTTCTTT. It is translated as CASSYPRENTEAFF.

Only a few counts were recorded for this clonotype. The CDR3 loop reads CASSFLTGAYTGELFF. The CDR3 DNA is TGTGCCAGCAGTTTTTTGACGGGGGCATATACCGGGGAGCTGTTTTTT. The chain joins TRBV12-3 or TRBV12-4 to TRBJ2-2; possibly TRBD1 or TRBD2 for D (6 bases each). The ends were cut back, 3 bases at V and 5 bases at J, with 16 bases in the middle. This CDR3 is 16 amino acids long.

This clonotype was seen many times. This chain joins TRBV7-8 and TRBJ1-1; tentative D call: TRBD1 (6 bases). V was trimmed by 2 bases and J by 5 bases, leaving 9 bases between them. Looked up from germline, CDR1 is SGHVS and CDR2 is FQNEAQ. This CDR3 comprises 13 residues. The CDR3 here is CASSLLRGTEAFF. The DNA of the CDR3 is TGTGCCAGCAGCTTATTAAGGGGGACTGAAGCTTTCTTT.

Many counts were recorded for this clonotype. This chain links TRBV6-2 or TRBV6-3 with TRBJ2-1; D is uncertain. The CDR3 loop spans 13 amino acids. Per the germline V gene, CDR1 is MNHEY and CDR2 is SVGEGT. Trimming removed 2 bases from V and 3 bases from J, with 5 bases in between. The CDR3 is CASSYGNYNEQFF. The CDR3, as DNA: TGTGCCAGCAGTTACGGCAACTACAATGAGCAGTTCTTC.

A few counts support this clonotype. V gene TRBV6-5 combines with J gene TRBJ1-1, with 9 bases that match TRBD1. CDR1 MNHEY and CDR2 SVGAGI come from the germline V gene. V lost 2 bases, J lost 2 bases, and 12 bases stayed unmatched. The CDR3 sequence is 18 residues long. CDR3 DNA: TGTGCCAGCAGTTACCAACTAAGGACAGGGGACCTCAACACTGAAGCTTTCTTT. Translating gives CASSYQLRTGDLNTEAFF.

The chain joins TRBV5-1 to TRBJ1-1, with a tentative D call TRBD1 (5 bases). Germline assignment: CDR1 SGHRS and CDR2 YFSETQ. This CDR3 is 14 amino acids long. The V end lost 1 base, the J end lost 5 bases, and 12 bases lay between the germline ends. CDR3 nucleotide sequence: TGCGCCAGCAGCTTGCACAGGACGCGGACTGAAGCTTTCTTT. Protein product: CASSLHRTRTEAFF.

This clonotype was picked up a small number of times. This chain links TRBV6-2 or TRBV6-3 with TRBJ2-1; no firm D call. V lost 0 bases, J lost 6 bases, and 15 bases lay in between. CDR3 size: 16 residues. CDR1 is MNHEY, CDR2 SVGEGT, per germline. The CDR3 loop reads CASSYSGRLDFNEQFF. CDR3 in DNA: TGTGCCAGCAGTTACTCGGGCAGACTTGATTTCAATGAGCAGTTCTTC.

Details on this clonotype: A much larger clone lies a single base off, so this may be a read error. The chain joins TRBV5-6 to TRBJ1-2; TRBD1 is a possible D gene (6 bases). The CDR3 is made up of 17 amino acids. Germline CDR1 reads SGHDT; CDR2 reads YYEEEE. Trimming took off 3 bases at V and 5 bases at J, with 23 bases between the two ends. Here the CDR3 DNA reads TGTGCCAGCAGCTGGGAGGGGGAGAACAACGCAATTTATGGCTACACCTTC. Translation: CASSWEGENNAIYGYTF. The entire variable domain, with the rest obtained from reference TRBV5-6 and TRBJ1-2, is as follows: DAGVTQSPTHLIKTRGQQVTLRCSPKSGHDTVSWYQQALGQGPQFIFQYYEEEERQRGNFPDRFSGHQFPNYSSELNVNALLLGDSALYLCASSWEGENNAIYGYTFGSGTRLTVV.

The chain links TRBV20-1 to TRBJ2-5, with D uncertain. V was cut by 2 bases and J by 9 bases, with 7 bases left in between. Germline V CDR1 and CDR2: DFQATT, SNEGSKA (reference sequence). The CDR3 is 10 residues long. The CDR3 loop is CSARPSPQYF. CDR3 DNA: TGCAGTGCTAGACCCTCGCCCCAGTACTTC.

This sequence joins TRBV7-9 and TRBJ2-7; maybe TRBD1 (6 bases). CDR1 and CDR2 from the germline V gene are SEHNR and FQNEAQ (reference sequence). Trimming pared 4 bases from V and 5 bases from J, leaving 24 bases between. This CDR3 region has 17 residues. In DNA form, the CDR3 reads TGTGCCAGCAGCTCTTCACTTAACTTTGACAGGACCCACGAGCAGTACTTC. It translates to CASSSSLNFDRTHEQYF.

This clonotype was found many times. This sequence joins TRBV6-2 or TRBV6-3 and TRBJ2-1, with 7 bases matching TRBD1. This CDR3 comprises 16 residues. The germline gives CDR1 MNHEY, CDR2 SVGEGT. Trimming at V came to 4 bases and at J to 0 bases, leaving 6 bases not matched to a gene. The CDR3 loop is CASSSGQTSSYNEQFF. CDR3 nucleotide sequence: TGTGCCAGCAGTTCGGGACAGACAAGCTCCTACAATGAGCAGTTCTTC.

The chain links TRBV29-1 to TRBJ2-7; 7 nucleotides agree with TRBD1. The CDR3 loop spans 15 amino acids. Germline V CDR1 and CDR2: SQVTM, ANQGSEA. J gave up 3 bases and V 4 bases, and 12 bases lay outside the gene matches. CDR3 bases: TGCAGCGTTGTCGGTCGCGGCAGGGGGATCTACGAGCAGTACTTC. This codes for CSVVGRGRGIYEQYF.

V usage is TRBV14 and J usage is TRBJ2-5; 8 bases are shared with TRBD1. The length of the CDR3 is 16 residues. Germline lookup yields CDR1 SGHDN and CDR2 FVKESK. J was trimmed by 4 bases and V by 3 bases; bases with no gene match: 10. As DNA, the CDR3 is TGTGCCAGCAGCCACCCCGGACAGGGTGGGGCAGAGACCCAGTACTTC. It is translated as CASSHPGQGGAETQYF.

This clonotype has at least ten counts. J is TRBJ2-2 and V is TRBV7-8, with a tentative D call TRBD1 (6 bases). The V end lost 4 bases, the J end lost 0 bases, and 15 bases lay between the germline ends. The CDR3 extends over 17 amino acids. The germline V gene encodes CDR1 SGHVS and CDR2 FQNEAQ. This CDR3 is CASSSQPDRSNTGELFF. The CDR3 DNA follows: TGTGCCAGCAGCTCCCAACCCGACAGGTCGAACACCGGGGAGCTGTTTTTT.